This entry lists 32 T cell receptor beta chains sequenced from one sample in a study of response to subunit inactivated influenza vaccine. TCRdb redid the calling of the RT-PCR reads with MiXCR, one entry per CDR3 protein. Of 300,000 to 350,000 distinct CDR3 sequences in the sample, around 20% were seen once. Sequences were derived from PBMCs from blood, sampled approximately 22 months after vaccination. The source is a man in his fifties or sixties who received an inactivated influenza vaccine.

The table lists this clonotype with a few counts. The chain employs TRBV12-3 or TRBV12-4 and TRBJ2-3, with D possibly TRBD2 on 6 matching bases. Trimming took 5 bases from V and 5 from J, leaving 20 bases between them. The CDR3 length is 16 residues. Written as DNA, the CDR3 is TGTGCCAGCAGTGGTCCCACAGGAGGGAGCGGAGATACGCAGTATTTT. Amino acids: CASSGPTGGSGDTQYF.

The rearrangement joins TRBV6-5 to TRBJ2-3; D remains unclear. Trimming cost V 6 bases and J 0 bases, with 4 bases left between them. The V gene's germline CDR1 is MNHEY and CDR2 SVGAGI. This CDR3 spans 12 amino acids. The CDR3 loop reads CASRASTDTQYF. CDR3 coding DNA: TGTGCCAGCAGGGCGAGCACAGATACGCAGTATTTT.

The chain has TRBV7-9 and TRBJ2-7; D is uncertain. V was cut by 3 bases and J by 4 bases, with 4 bases left in between. The germline gives CDR1 SEHNR, CDR2 FQNEAQ (reference sequence). The CDR3 extends over 11 amino acids. The CDR3 DNA sequence: TGTGCCAGCAGCTTCGAGTACGAGCAGTACTTC. Its protein product is CASSFEYEQYF.

J is TRBJ2-2 and V is TRBV11-3, with a possible D match to TRBD1 (5 bases). V shed 1 base and J shed 3 bases, with 12 bases lying between them. CDR1 is SGHNT, CDR2 YENEEA, per germline. The CDR3 covers 16 residues. The CDR3, as DNA: TGTGCCAGCAGCTTAGTGGGCAGGGCATACACCGGGGAGCTGTTTTTT. Translated: CASSLVGRAYTGELFF. The full variable domain, with the rest looked up from reference TRBV11-3 and TRBJ2-2, is EAGVVQSPRYKIIEKKQPVAFWCNPISGHNTLYWYLQNLGQGPELLIRYENEEAVDDSQLPKDRFSAERLKGVDSTLKIQPAELGDSAVYLCASSLVGRAYTGELFFGEGSRLTVL.

This clonotype occurred a few times. The rearrangement joins TRBV7-9 to TRBJ2-1; D possibly corresponds to TRBD2 (6 bases). V lost 5 bases, J lost 7 bases, and 21 bases lay in between. The V gene's germline CDR1 is SEHNR and CDR2 FQNEAQ (reference sequence). The CDR3 sequence is 16 residues long. The CDR3 DNA reads TGTGCCAGCAGCCCCCGGGGAGGCACTGACTGGAATGAGCAGTTCTTC. Translating gives CASSPRGGTDWNEQFF. The complete variable domain, with remaining parts taken from reference TRBV7-9 and TRBJ2-1, reads DTGVSQNPRHKITKRGQNVTFRCDPISEHNRLYWYRQTLGQGPEFLTYFQNEAQLEKSRLLSDRFSAERPKGSFSTLEIQRTEQGDSAMYLCASSPRGGTDWNEQFFGPGTRLTVL.

The chain joins TRBV10-2 to TRBJ1-1, with D possibly TRBD1 on 6 matching bases. The CDR3 spans 13 residues. Trimming removed 7 bases from V and 6 bases from J, with 15 bases in between. Germline-derived CDR1 and CDR2 are WSHSY and SAAADI. CDR3 sequence (DNA): TGCGCCAGCATGGGGCAGGGGATCCCTGAAGCTTTCTTT. Residues: CASMGQGIPEAFF.

With regard to this clonotype: This clone may be a read error of a much larger clone one base away. The chain carries TRBV29-1 and TRBJ1-2; a possible D gene is TRBD1 (6 bases). V lost 7 bases and J lost 4, with 16 bases in between. CDR3 length: 13 residues. The germline V gene encodes CDR1 SQVTM and CDR2 ANQGSEA. The CDR3 reads CSALAGASYGYTF. CDR3 DNA: TGCAGCGCCCTAGCGGGGGCGAGCTATGGCTACACCTTC.

V gene TRBV9 combines with J gene TRBJ2-1; 10 positions match TRBD2. The CDR3 contains 16 residues. After removal of 3 bases from V and 4 bases from J, the junction contained 7 bases not matched to a gene. Germline values: CDR1 SGDLS, CDR2 YYNGEE. DNA for the CDR3: TGTGCCAGCAGCGCAGCCGGGACTAGCGCGTACAATGAGCAGTTCTTC. This gives the protein CASSAAGTSAYNEQFF.

Details on this clonotype: This may be a read error, as it is one base from a much larger clone. The CDR3 does not close with the conserved phenylalanine or tryptophan, likely indicating a read error. The CDR3 DNA follows: TGCGCCAGCAGCCAAGATCAGGGAACATCGGCTTTCTAT. It is translated as CASSQDQGTSAFY. The rearrangement links TRBV4-3 to TRBJ1-1, with a tentative D call TRBD1 (5 bases). The ends were cut back, 0 bases at V and 11 bases at J, with 13 bases in the middle. This CDR3 is built from 13 residues. CDR1 is LGHNA, CDR2 YSLEER, per germline.

The chain couples TRBV30 to TRBJ1-5; 7 nucleotides agree with TRBD1. Trimming cost V 0 bases and J 6 bases; bases outside gene matches: 5. This CDR3 comprises 14 residues. Germline-derived CDR1 and CDR2 are GTSNPN and SVGIG (reference sequence). CDR3 in DNA: TGTGCCTGGAGTGTCGGGACAGATAGTCAGCCCCAGCATTTT. Translated: CAWSVGTDSQPQHF. Full variable domain (rest looked up from reference TRBV30 and TRBJ1-5): SQTIHQWPATLVQPVGSPLSLECTVEGTSNPNLYWYRQAAGRGLQLLFYSVGIGQISSEVPQNLSASRPQDRQFILSSKKLLLSDSGFYLCAWSVGTDSQPQHFGDGTRLSIL.

The V gene is TRBV4-1, the J gene TRBJ1-1; possible D gene TRBD1, 6 bases. This CDR3 spans 15 amino acids. Germline V gene sequence: CDR1 MGHRA, CDR2 YSYEKL. Trimming removed 4 bases from V and 1 base from J, with 13 bases in between. In DNA form, the CDR3 reads TGCGCCAGCAGCCCATTTTTGACAGGGAACACTGAAGCTTTCTTT. It translates to CASSPFLTGNTEAFF.

The chain couples TRBV12-3 or TRBV12-4 to TRBJ2-7; TRBD1 is a possible D gene (6 bases). This CDR3 region has 13 residues. V lost 6 bases and J lost 6, with 15 bases in between. Here the CDR3 DNA reads TGTGCCAGCAGGCTTACAGGGACCAGCGAGCAGTACTTC. Amino acid sequence: CASRLTGTSEQYF.

This clonotype was seen repeatedly, ten times or more. The chain recombines TRBV7-9 with TRBJ1-2; D not resolved. CDR1 is SEHNR and CDR2 is FQNEAQ in the germline V gene (reference sequence). The CDR3 loop spans 13 amino acids. Trimming pared 5 bases from V and 0 bases from J, leaving 7 bases between. The chain's CDR3 is CASSGRANYGYTF. DNA for the CDR3: TGTGCCAGCAGCGGACGGGCTAACTATGGCTACACCTTC.

This clonotype was seen a few times. V and J are TRBV5-6 and TRBJ2-2; TRBD2 is a possible D gene (7 bases). Trimming took 4 bases from V and 4 from J, leaving 17 bases between them. There are 16 residues in the CDR3. CDR1 is SGHDT and CDR2 is YYEEEE in the germline V gene. The CDR3 DNA sequence: TGTGCCAGCAGCCCGATTCTGAGGGGGGGCACCGGGGAGCTGTTTTTT. This encodes CASSPILRGGTGELFF.

This clonotype has more than one count but fewer than ten. This sequence joins TRBV7-2 and TRBJ2-7; a possible D gene is TRBD1 (6 bases). Trimming took 5 bases from V and 2 from J, leaving 16 bases between them. The length of the CDR3 is 15 residues. Per germline, CDR1 SGHTA and CDR2 FQGNSA. CDR3 region: CASSKRGTDPYEQYF. The CDR3 DNA sequence: TGTGCCAGCAGCAAAAGGGGGACGGACCCCTACGAGCAGTACTTC.

The V call is TRBV7-9, the J call TRBJ1-2, with D perhaps TRBD1 (6 bases). The CDR3 consists of 13 residues. Germline V gene lookup returns CDR1 SEHNR and CDR2 FQNEAQ (reference sequence). With 5 bases removed from V and 5 bases from J, the gap between germline ends came to 12 bases. CDR3 loop: CASSGRGQYGYTF. As DNA, the CDR3 is TGTGCCAGCAGCGGGCGGGGGCAATATGGCTACACCTTC.

The chain has TRBV2 and TRBJ1-2, with 8 nucleotides matching TRBD1. The CDR3 contains 14 residues. V lost 4 bases and J lost 4; bases outside the gene matches: 5. Germline-derived CDR1 and CDR2 are SNHLY and FYNNEI. CDR3 bases: TGTGCCAGCAGTGGGGCCAGGGGGCTCTATGGCTACACCTTC. Its translation: CASSGARGLYGYTF.

In its sample, this clonotype was seen many times. The chain joins TRBV12-3 or TRBV12-4 to TRBJ1-5; 7 nucleotides line up with TRBD1. V was clipped by 0 bases and J by 3 bases; unmatched bases: 2. This CDR3 contains 15 residues. CDR3: CASSLATGVNQPQHF. For the CDR3, the DNA is TGTGCCAGCAGTTTAGCTACAGGGGTCAATCAGCCCCAGCATTTT.

The chain joins TRBV29-1 to TRBJ1-3, with a tentative D call TRBD1 (6 bases). V dropped 6 bases and J dropped 0 bases, with 9 bases sitting between them. The CDR3 is 13 amino acids. CDR1 and CDR2 from the germline V gene are SQVTM and ANQGSEA. The CDR3 sequence is CSVTGLSGNTIYF. The DNA of the CDR3 is TGCAGCGTCACAGGGCTCTCTGGAAACACCATATATTTT.

The chain recombines TRBV28 with TRBJ2-1, with unresolved D. With 4 bases removed from V and 11 bases from J, the gap between germline ends came to 12 bases. The CDR3 runs 12 residues. Germline CDR1 MDHEN, CDR2 SYDVKM. The chain's CDR3 is CASSSGYVKQFF. Here the CDR3 DNA reads TGTGCCAGCAGTTCCGGTTACGTAAAGCAGTTCTTC.

This clonotype was seen ten or more times. The V gene is TRBV20-1, the J gene TRBJ1-1; D is unresolved. This CDR3 has 14 residues. Trimming removed 3 bases at V and 0 bases at J, with 11 bases between. In germline, CDR1 is DFQATT, CDR2 SNEGSKA (reference sequence). CDR3 DNA: TGCAGTGCTAGCAGGCCTTTATTGAACACTGAAGCTTTCTTT. Protein product: CSASRPLLNTEAFF.

This clonotype was found many times. This rearrangement joins TRBV4-3 to TRBJ1-4; TRBD1 agrees at 9 bases. CDR1 is LGHNA and CDR2 is YSLEER in the germline V gene. V shed 2 bases and J 7 bases; nucleotides not matched to a gene: 5. The CDR3 has 15 residues. Here the CDR3 DNA reads TGCGCCAGCAGCCAACAGGGACAGGGTGGTGAAAAACTGTTTTTT. As protein: CASSQQGQGGEKLFF.

This clonotype was observed a single time. The chain combines TRBV11-1 with TRBJ2-1; 7 nucleotides agree with TRBD2. This CDR3 is built from 14 residues. Germline CDR1 reads SGHAT; CDR2 reads FQDESV (reference sequence). Trimming took 2 bases from V and 5 from J; bases not matched to a gene: 3. CDR3 sequence reads: CASSLRAGDNEQFF. The CDR3 DNA is TGTGCCAGCAGCTTAAGGGCGGGAGACAATGAGCAGTTCTTC.

The chain joins TRBV5-1 to TRBJ2-7; TRBD2 matches at 12 bases. V was pared by 1 base and J by 2 bases, with 4 bases of the junction left unmatched. This CDR3 spans 16 amino acids. Germline V CDR1 and CDR2: SGHRS, YFSETQ. As DNA, the CDR3 is TGCGCCAGCAGCTTGCAAACTAGCGGGGGGACCTACGAGCAGTACTTC. This gives the protein CASSLQTSGGTYEQYF.

V gene TRBV20-1 combines with J gene TRBJ2-1; 9 bases are shared with TRBD1. Germline values: CDR1 DFQATT, CDR2 SNEGSKA (reference sequence). The J segment lost 5 bases and the V segment lost 4 bases, leaving 9 bases of the junction unmatched. The CDR3 length is 15 residues. In DNA form, the CDR3 reads TGCAGTGCTACAATATACCGGACAGGGGACAATGAGCAGTTCTTC. Translation gives CSATIYRTGDNEQFF.

The chain recombines TRBV24-1 with TRBJ2-5; 9 positions match TRBD2. Germline V gene data show CDR1 as KGHDR and CDR2 as SFDVKD. The CDR3 is made up of 15 amino acids. Losses at the gene ends were 3 bases for V and 4 bases for J; bases not matched to a gene: 5. CDR3 region: CATSDSGGIPETQYF. For the CDR3, the DNA is TGTGCCACCAGTGATAGCGGGGGGATTCCAGAGACCCAGTACTTC.

The V call is TRBV29-1, the J call TRBJ1-2; TRBD1 matches 8 bases. The V gene end was trimmed by 6 bases and the J gene end by 5 bases; junction bases not matched to a gene: 8. Germline lookup yields CDR1 SQVTM and CDR2 ANQGSEA. The CDR3 sequence is 13 residues long. CDR3 DNA: TGCAGCGTGCGACAGGGGACCTGGTATGGCTACACCTTC. The encoded protein is CSVRQGTWYGYTF.

The rearrangement uses TRBV12-3 or TRBV12-4 and TRBJ2-7; 13 bases line up with TRBD2. There are 15 residues in the CDR3. J was trimmed by 1 base and V by 6 bases; bases with no gene match: 3. The chain's CDR3 is CASRGTSGVSYEQYF. In nucleotides, the CDR3 is TGTGCCAGCAGGGGGACTAGCGGGGTATCCTACGAGCAGTACTTC.

The V and J genes are TRBV5-4 and TRBJ1-1, with TRBD1 matching 7 bases. This CDR3 has 15 residues. Germline V gives CDR1 SGHNT, CDR2 YYREEE (reference sequence). The V segment lost 3 bases and the J segment 6 bases; nucleotides outside the gene matches: 11. The CDR3 region has the DNA TGTGCCAGCAGCTCCCCACCCGACAGGGCTCCTGAAGCTTTCTTT. It translates to CASSSPPDRAPEAFF.

This clonotype was observed a handful of times. This chain connects TRBV28 to TRBJ2-5; 8 bases agree with TRBD1. The CDR3 totals 15 residues. J was trimmed by 6 bases and V by 1 base; bases with no gene match: 7. The germline V gene encodes CDR1 MDHEN and CDR2 SYDVKM. CDR3 coding DNA: TGTGCCAGCAGTTTATTGGTCGACAGGGGTCAGACCCAGTACTTC. It codes for CASSLLVDRGQTQYF.

Only a few counts were recorded for this clonotype. This chain links TRBV20-1 with TRBJ2-1; D not resolved. This CDR3 contains 12 residues. Looked up from germline, CDR1 is DFQATT and CDR2 is SNEGSKA (reference sequence). V lost 0 bases to trimming and J lost 5 bases, with 5 bases between them. For the CDR3, the DNA is TGCAGTGCTAGAGATCGGGACAATGAGCAGTTCTTC. Amino acids: CSARDRDNEQFF.

This chain joins TRBV4-2 and TRBJ2-7; D is unclear. Germline lookup yields CDR1 LGHNA and CDR2 YNFKEQ. The CDR3 consists of 15 residues. V lost 0 bases and J lost 3, with 12 bases in between. CDR3 amino acids: CASSQDQYTVYEQYF. The CDR3 nucleotides read TGTGCCAGCAGCCAAGATCAATATACAGTCTACGAGCAGTACTTC.